These T cell receptor beta chains were read from a single sample in a study of OX40 agonist ivuxolimab in advanced cancers. The table came from immunoSEQ multiplex PCR; TCRdb's copy has only in-frame clones and leaves some out. Of tens of thousands of clones listed, approximately 86% were seen once; the top ten hold roughly 3.2%. The source material was CD4+ or CD8+ T cells sorted from blood, sampled in a trial of the OX40 agonist ivuxolimab. The receptors shown here come from an adult with an advanced solid tumor such as melanoma, head and neck, liver or kidney cancer. The CDR3 runs from the conserved cysteine through the conserved F or W.

v_call: TRBV5-5
j_call: TRBJ1-5
cdr3_aa: CASSSGSGTGSGQPQHF

v_call: TRBV18
j_call: TRBJ1-1
cdr3_aa: CASSPPKGGGNTEAFF

v_call: TRBV11-2
j_call: TRBJ2-5
cdr3_aa: CASSNWDRVSTQYF

v_call: TRBV28
j_call: TRBJ2-3
cdr3_aa: CASRTPRQGGTQYF

v_call: TRBV19
j_call: TRBJ2-5
cdr3_aa: CASSRGSEETQYF

v_call: TRBV30
j_call: TRBJ1-5
cdr3_aa: CAWSTSEYQPQHF

v_call: TRBV5-4
j_call: TRBJ2-5
cdr3_aa: CASSLAPPQETQYF

v_call: TRBV28
j_call: TRBJ2-6
cdr3_aa: CASSYTGAGANVLTF

v_call: TRBV18
j_call: TRBJ1-1
cdr3_aa: CASSPTQNTEAFF

v_call: TRBV13
j_call: TRBJ2-7
cdr3_aa: CASSLAPGQGTYEQYF

v_call: TRBV5-6
j_call: TRBJ1-1
cdr3_aa: CASSVGTALGTEAFF

v_call: TRBV12-5
j_call: TRBJ2-3
cdr3_aa: CASAPDREPDTQYF

v_call: TRBV2
j_call: TRBJ1-4
cdr3_aa: CASSYDVEELFF

v_call: TRBV4-1
j_call: TRBJ1-2
cdr3_aa: CASSQKGGGYGYTF

v_call: TRBV7-9
j_call: TRBJ2-1
cdr3_aa: CASSPGLANVNEQFF

v_call: TRBV7-9
j_call: TRBJ1-2
cdr3_aa: CASSLTTDYGYTF

v_call: TRBV30
j_call: TRBJ1-5
cdr3_aa: CAWSSQVNQPQHF

v_call: TRBV18
j_call: TRBJ2-7
cdr3_aa: CASSRDPGAAYEQYF

v_call: TRBV5-1
j_call: TRBJ1-6
cdr3_aa: CASSLDRVNNSPLHF

v_call: TRBV27
j_call: TRBJ1-4
cdr3_aa: CASMYTFRDSATNEKLFF

v_call: TRBV19
j_call: TRBJ1-4
cdr3_aa: CASSIGTGLTNEKLFF

v_call: TRBV18
j_call: TRBJ2-1
cdr3_aa: CASSLRVTDNEQFF

v_call: TRBV10-2
j_call: TRBJ2-6
cdr3_aa: CASSRGQGSGANVLTF

v_call: TRBV11-3
j_call: TRBJ2-5
cdr3_aa: CASSFDGGETQYF

v_call: TRBV6-5
j_call: TRBJ1-4
cdr3_aa: CASSYRKANEKLFF

v_call: TRBV30
j_call: TRBJ1-4
cdr3_aa: CAWAGGHSNEKLFF

v_call: TRBV2
j_call: TRBJ2-1
cdr3_aa: CASSEVPILEQFF

v_call: TRBV19
j_call: TRBJ1-2
cdr3_aa: CASSLDRGNIEGYTF